This TCR beta chain derives from a study of circulating CD8 cells and anti-PD-1 response in melanoma. Background on the study: Patients received intravenous nivolumab, 3 mg/kg, every 2 weeks.

Sorting of live CD3+CD8+TCRalphabeta+ cells by PD-1 and/or TIGIT gave four subsets. CDR3 length: 16 amino acids. The J segment lost 5 bases and the V segment lost 4 bases, leaving 11 bases of the junction unmatched. The germline V gene has CDR1 KGHDR and CDR2 SFDVKD. TCR libraries were prepared from approximately 15 ng of total RNA with the QIAseq Immune Repertoire TCR panel. Each CDR3 protein is one row after TCRdb ran MiXCR on the reads. This table holds about 1,000 distinct CDR3 sequences, around 6.3% found once. This clonotype is judged medium-sized. What it binds is not known. General study points: A small cohort with few responders supplied the baseline and M1 comparisons. Clonotype sharing was highest between DPOS and TIGIT subsets. DNEG was most diverse; TIGIT repertoires were least diverse.

The clonotype was recovered from a human donor with melanoma. The chain has TRBV24-1 and TRBJ2-5; TRBD1 matches 8 bases. The starting material was CD8+ T cells from PBMCs, obtained at baseline or after one month of anti-PD-1 therapy (not recorded which). The CDR3: CATSDWATGEKETQYF. In DNA, the CDR3 is TGTGCCACCAGTGACTGGGCGACAGGGGAGAAGGAGACCCAGTACTTC.